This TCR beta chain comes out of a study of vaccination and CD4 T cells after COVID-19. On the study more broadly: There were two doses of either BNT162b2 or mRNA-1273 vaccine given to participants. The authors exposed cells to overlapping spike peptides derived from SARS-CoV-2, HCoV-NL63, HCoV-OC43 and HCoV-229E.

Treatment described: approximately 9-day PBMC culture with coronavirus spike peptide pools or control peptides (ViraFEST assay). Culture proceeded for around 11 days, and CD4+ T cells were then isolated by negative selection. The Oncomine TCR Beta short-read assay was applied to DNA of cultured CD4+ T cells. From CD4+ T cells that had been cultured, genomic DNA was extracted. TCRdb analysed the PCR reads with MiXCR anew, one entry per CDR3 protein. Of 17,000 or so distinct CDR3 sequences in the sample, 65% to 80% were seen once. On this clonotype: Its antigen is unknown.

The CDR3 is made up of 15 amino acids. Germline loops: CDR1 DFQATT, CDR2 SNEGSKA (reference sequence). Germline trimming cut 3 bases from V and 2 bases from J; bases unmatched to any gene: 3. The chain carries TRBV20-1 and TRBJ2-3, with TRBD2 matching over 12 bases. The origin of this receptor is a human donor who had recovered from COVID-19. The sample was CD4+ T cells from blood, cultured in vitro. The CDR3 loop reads CSASRTSGNTDTQYF. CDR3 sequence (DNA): TGCAGTGCTAGTCGGACTAGCGGGAACACAGATACGCAGTATTTT.